This T cell receptor (beta chain) was captured by sequencing in a study of regulatory T cells in long-lasting Graves disease. Relying on iRepertoire HTBI primers and Arm-PCR of CDR3 regions, the team built TCR beta libraries. TCRdb processed the multiplex PCR reads anew with MiXCR; each CDR3 protein has one entry. Among just over 600,000 distinct CDR3 sequences listed, roughly 15% were seen once. The CDR3 loop spans 14 amino acids. Per germline, CDR1 SQVTM and CDR2 ANQGSEA. V lost 2 bases to trimming and J lost 0 bases, with 9 bases between them. As for time point: newly diagnosed GD, antithyroid drugs for less than 3 months. Construction of the TCR library relied on RNA isolated from PBMCs. This clonotype appeared a few times. The data also belong to a second study, concerning T cells in Graves' hyperthyroidism and ophthalmopathy.

The chain employs TRBV29-1 and TRBJ2-3; the D gene is possibly TRBD1 (5 bases). This TCR was sampled from a young woman with Graves disease. This material consisted of peripheral blood mononuclear cells (PBMCs), taken at new diagnosis, from a patient treated with antithyroid drugs. The CDR3 DNA reads TGCAGCGTTGAAACAGGAACTAGCACAGATACGCAGTATTTT. Translating gives CSVETGTSTDTQYF.